The 8 T cell receptor beta chains presented below share a single source sample, sequenced in a study of blood T cell repertoires in COVID-19. The assay was immunoSEQ multiplex PCR, and TCRdb's table has in-frame clones only and misses some. Of 45,000 to 65,000 clones detected, 81% appear once; the ten largest clones hold approximately 27%. The sample was peripheral blood. The origin of the receptors is a woman over 75 with COVID-19, enrolled during active disease.

The chain carries TRBV6-5 and TRBJ1-6, with TRBD1 identical over 7 bases. The trim removed 5 bases at V and 7 bases at J, leaving 2 bases unmatched. Germline assignment: CDR1 MNHEY and CDR2 SVGAGI. The CDR3 is made up of 13 amino acids. CDR3 coding DNA: TGTGCCAGCAGTACGACAGGGAATTCACCCCTCCACTTT. Protein: CASSTTGNSPLHF.

This rearrangement joins TRBV3-1 (or the pseudogene TRBV3-2) to TRBJ2-7, with a possible D match to TRBD2 (5 bases). This CDR3 spans 13 amino acids. Between the trimmed V and J ends, which lost 6 bases and 7 bases, there was a span of 16 bases. Germline V gene sequence: CDR1 LGHDT, CDR2 YNNKEL (reference sequence). The CDR3 DNA sequence: TGTGCCAGCAGGGGGTTGGGAGTTGGGGAGCAGTACTTC. Translated, it gives CASRGLGVGEQYF.

The chain joins TRBV19 to TRBJ1-2; a weak D match, TRBD1 (5 bases). The length of the CDR3 is 15 residues. V lost 4 bases, J lost 0 bases, and 12 bases lay in between. The germline CDR1 and CDR2 sequences are LNHDA and SQIVND (reference sequence). CDR3 sequence (DNA): TGTGCCAGTAGTAATATTCGGGGGTCTAACTATGGCTACACCTTC. Translated, it gives CASSNIRGSNYGYTF.

This rearrangement joins TRBV5-4 to TRBJ2-2, with D unresolved. The CDR3 spans 15 residues. With 3 bases removed from V and 0 bases from J, the gap between germline ends came to 9 bases. Germline V gene sequence: CDR1 SGHNT, CDR2 YYREEE (reference sequence). DNA for the CDR3: TGTGCCAGCAGCTGGCTGTCAGCGAACACCGGGGAGCTGTTTTTT. It translates to CASSWLSANTGELFF.

V and J are TRBV28 and TRBJ1-1; 12 bases fit TRBD1. Looked up from germline, CDR1 is MDHEN and CDR2 is SYDVKM. The CDR3 runs 19 residues. J lost 5 bases, V lost 5 bases, and 18 bases had no gene match. The CDR3 protein is CASSRLPGTGGIGGTEAFF. In DNA, the CDR3 is TGTGCCAGCAGTCGCCTCCCCGGGACAGGGGGCATCGGAGGAACTGAAGCTTTCTTT.

The J gene is TRBJ1-4, the V gene TRBV4-1, with D perhaps TRBD1 (6 bases). CDR1 and CDR2 (germline): MGHRA, YSYEKL. The CDR3 extends over 17 amino acids. The germline V and J ends were trimmed by 1 base and 7 bases, with 19 bases remaining between them. CDR3 in DNA: TGCGCCAGCAGCCAAGGGTATCGTGGGAGGGGGGGTGAAAAACTGTTTTTT. Translating it yields CASSQGYRGRGGEKLFF.

The chain joins TRBV3-1 (or the pseudogene TRBV3-2) to TRBJ2-3, with 12 positions matching TRBD2. CDR3 length equals 20 residues. The germline V gene encodes CDR1 LGHDT and CDR2 YNNKEL (reference sequence). V lost 2 bases, J lost 0 bases, and 12 bases stayed unmatched. CDR3 residues: CASSQLEGLAGWASTDTQYF. The CDR3 DNA sequence: TGTGCCAGCAGCCAACTTGAGGGACTAGCGGGTTGGGCTAGCACAGATACGCAGTATTTT.

The chain has TRBV18 and TRBJ2-1; TRBD2 matches 7 bases. This CDR3 region has 14 residues. V trimming: 3 bases; J trimming: 5 bases; junction bases outside the gene matches: 4. Germline V gene data show CDR1 as KGHSH and CDR2 as LQKENI. The CDR3 bases are TGTGCCAGCTCACCGTGGGACTATAACAATGAGCAGTTCTTC. It encodes CASSPWDYNNEQFF.